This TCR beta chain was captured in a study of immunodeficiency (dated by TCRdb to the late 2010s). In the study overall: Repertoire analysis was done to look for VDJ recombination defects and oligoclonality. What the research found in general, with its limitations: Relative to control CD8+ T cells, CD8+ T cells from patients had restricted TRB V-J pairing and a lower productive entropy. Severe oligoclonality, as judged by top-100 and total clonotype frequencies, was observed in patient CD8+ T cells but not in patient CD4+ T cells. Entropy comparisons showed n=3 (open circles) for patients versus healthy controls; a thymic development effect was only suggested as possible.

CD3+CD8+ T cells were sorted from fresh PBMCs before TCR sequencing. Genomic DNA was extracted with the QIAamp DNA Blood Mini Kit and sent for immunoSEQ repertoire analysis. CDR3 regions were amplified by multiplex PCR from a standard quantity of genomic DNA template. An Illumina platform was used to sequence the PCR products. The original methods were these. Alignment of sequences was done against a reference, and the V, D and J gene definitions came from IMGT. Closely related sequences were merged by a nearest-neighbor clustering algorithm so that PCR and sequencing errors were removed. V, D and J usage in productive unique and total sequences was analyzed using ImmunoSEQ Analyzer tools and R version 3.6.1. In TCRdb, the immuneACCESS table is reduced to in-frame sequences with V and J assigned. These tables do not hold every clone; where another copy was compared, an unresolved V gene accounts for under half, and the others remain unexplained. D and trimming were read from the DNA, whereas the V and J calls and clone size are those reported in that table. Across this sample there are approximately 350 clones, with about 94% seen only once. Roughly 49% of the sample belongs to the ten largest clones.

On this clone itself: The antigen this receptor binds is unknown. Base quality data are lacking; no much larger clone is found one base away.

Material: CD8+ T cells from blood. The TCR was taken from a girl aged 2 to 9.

This receptor has the CDR3 CASSMGLYNEQFF. The nucleotides read TGTGCCAGTAGTATGGGTCTGTACAATGAGCAGTTCTTC. The rearranged segments are TRBV19 and TRBJ2-1; the D gene cannot be named for sure. CDR1 and CDR2 (LNHDA, SQIVND) derive from the germline V gene (reference sequence). The V and J ends are trimmed by 3 bases and 4 bases, leaving 7 bases between them. The CDR3 measures 13 amino acids from cysteine to phenylalanine. Here the CDR3 DNA is all that survives: 39 bases in frame from base 1.